The rows below give T cell receptor beta chains drawn from one sample of a study of post-analysis software for immune sequencing data. TCRdb used MiXCR to reprocess the PCR reads, holding one entry per CDR3 protein. The sample includes around 190,000 distinct CDR3 sequences, 25% to 35% of them seen just once. Source material: blood. The receptors come from a girl between 2 and 17 years old with multiple sclerosis. The CDR3 runs from the conserved cysteine through the conserved F or W. A D gene is named only where the DNA matches it firmly. Clone sizes are given selectively: once, few, many, or a class where the clone is expanded.

>.|many|TRBJ2-3|TRBV29-1
CSIGADTQYF
TGCAGCATTGGGGCAGATACGCAGTATTTT
>.|few|TRBJ1-6|TRBV28
CASMVGGGGSYNSPLHF
TGTGCCAGCATGGTTGGCGGTGGTGGCTCCTATAATTCACCCCTCCACTTT
>TRBD1|.|TRBJ1-2|TRBV5-1
CASSETTGGAYYGYTF
TGCGCCAGCAGCGAGACAACAGGGGGCGCTTACTATGGCTACACCTTC
>.|.|TRBJ2-1|TRBV7-2
CASSKGVRAYNEQFF
TGTGCCAGCAGCAAGGGGGTACGGGCCTACAATGAGCAGTTCTTC
>.|many|TRBJ2-1|TRBV5-1
CASSLGLLGPYNEQFF
TGCGCCAGCAGCCTCGGTCTCCTGGGCCCATACAATGAGCAGTTCTTC
>TRBD1|many|TRBJ2-1|TRBV5-1
CASSRGTGRANEQFF
TGCGCCAGCAGTCGGGGGACAGGGCGAGCCAATGAGCAGTTCTTC
>.|few|TRBJ1-2|TRBV21-1
CASSKEGRDLKGVYGYTF
TGTGCCAGCAGCAAAGAAGGAAGGGACCTTAAGGGGGTTTATGGCTACACCTTC
>TRBD1|.|TRBJ1-4|TRBV7-9
CASGLGDRVGKLFF
TGTGCCAGCGGCTTAGGGGACAGGGTTGGAAAACTGTTTTTT
>.|.|TRBJ1-4|TRBV18
CASSPSPPGTNEKLFF
TGTGCCAGCTCACCCTCGCCCCCGGGAACTAATGAAAAACTGTTTTTT
>.|few|TRBJ1-2|TRBV7-2
CASSLLGPNYGYTF
TGTGCCAGCAGCTTACTAGGCCCGAACTATGGCTACACCTTC